These T cell receptor beta chains were read from a single sample in a study of beta chain features in type 1 diabetes. TCRdb's table, derived via immunoSEQ multiplex PCR, lists solely in-frame clones and lacks some. Here the sample spans 150,000 or so clones, around 63% being singletons. Sequencing was done on a sample of naive CD4+ T cells from blood. All receptors derive from a man aged 25-45 years with type 1 diabetes. CDR3s leave out the opening cysteine and the closing phenylalanine or tryptophan. Some rows have no size entry. The others give once, few or many, or a class for an expanded clone.

v_call: TRBV27; clone_size: .; cdr3_aa: ASSLRPASSYNEQF
v_call: TRBV30; clone_size: .; cdr3_aa: AWSTARGAPYEQY
v_call: TRBV9; clone_size: few; cdr3_aa: ASSTSDTITGELF
v_call: TRBV11-2; clone_size: once; cdr3_aa: ASSLWDRGRETDTQY
v_call: TRBV25-1; clone_size: few; cdr3_aa: ASSEGRFISSYEQY
v_call: TRBV5-1; clone_size: few; cdr3_aa: ASSGESGEKETQY
v_call: TRBV29-1; clone_size: .; cdr3_aa: SVEGPRGGSNTGELF
v_call: TRBV4-3; clone_size: .; cdr3_aa: ASSQDSANYGYT
v_call: TRBV10-3; clone_size: .; cdr3_aa: AISQDRDYNEQF
v_call: TRBV7-9; clone_size: .; cdr3_aa: ASSPPADNTYEQY
v_call: TRBV29-1; clone_size: .; cdr3_aa: SVAITYEQY
v_call: TRBV30; clone_size: .; cdr3_aa: AWVPMRRQGTEAF
v_call: TRBV28; clone_size: .; cdr3_aa: ASRGGEETQY
v_call: TRBV2; clone_size: once; cdr3_aa: ASRDTLAKNIQY
v_call: TRBV6-1; clone_size: .; cdr3_aa: ASSEGAGADTQY
v_call: TRBV5-1; clone_size: .; cdr3_aa: ASSLAIQETQY
v_call: TRBV7-2; clone_size: .; cdr3_aa: ASSLDLADGRYT
v_call: TRBV20-1; clone_size: few; cdr3_aa: RLSEQF
v_call: TRBV6-5; clone_size: .; cdr3_aa: ASIPNRPAHNEQF
v_call: TRBV29-1; clone_size: .; cdr3_aa: SVEDPSGFSYNEQF
v_call: TRBV30; clone_size: few; cdr3_aa: AWSVSSGNTIY
v_call: TRBV30; clone_size: few; cdr3_aa: AWRPLRLAYNEQF
v_call: TRBV25-1; clone_size: .; cdr3_aa: ASSGHGIMNTEAF
v_call: TRBV9; clone_size: .; cdr3_aa: ASSTNSGGSNEQF
v_call: TRBV29-1; clone_size: few; cdr3_aa: SAGRELSDTQY
v_call: TRBV19; clone_size: .; cdr3_aa: ASSTQESTDTQY
v_call: TRBV29-1; clone_size: .; cdr3_aa: SVHSDRTGYT
v_call: TRBV4-3; clone_size: .; cdr3_aa: ASSQGRGGPLNTQY
v_call: TRBV5-6; clone_size: .; cdr3_aa: ASSLPGQTYEQY
v_call: TRBV29-1; clone_size: .; cdr3_aa: SGELGGGDTQY
v_call: TRBV9; clone_size: .; cdr3_aa: ASSVMGQSGEKLF
v_call: TRBV7-2; clone_size: .; cdr3_aa: ASSLAGSKETQY
v_call: TRBV9; clone_size: .; cdr3_aa: ASSVVGGPHTGELF
v_call: TRBV27; clone_size: .; cdr3_aa: ASRANPGQSWHGYT
v_call: TRBV29-1; clone_size: few; cdr3_aa: SVERQNYGYT
v_call: TRBV20-1; clone_size: once; cdr3_aa: SAEAESYT
v_call: TRBV4-3; clone_size: few; cdr3_aa: ASSQQGALGYEQY
v_call: TRBV29-1; clone_size: .; cdr3_aa: SVSENYGYT
v_call: TRBV9; clone_size: .; cdr3_aa: ASSVGQGLSPLH
v_call: TRBV7-2; clone_size: .; cdr3_aa: ASSIRGGLADTQY
v_call: TRBV5-6; clone_size: .; cdr3_aa: ASSSIPGQRSYEQY
v_call: TRBV4-1; clone_size: .; cdr3_aa: ASSQGTGLTTDTQY
v_call: TRBV7-9; clone_size: few; cdr3_aa: ASSLTQEGEQY
v_call: TRBV30; clone_size: .; cdr3_aa: AGGQGVGEAF
v_call: TRBV5-1; clone_size: .; cdr3_aa: ASTRRGTEISYEQY
v_call: TRBV9; clone_size: .; cdr3_aa: ASSVGGVETQY
v_call: TRBV7-2; clone_size: .; cdr3_aa: ASTPRRWAEQF
v_call: TRBV30; clone_size: .; cdr3_aa: AWTSVGGGEQY
v_call: TRBV5-4; clone_size: few; cdr3_aa: ASTTQDGSYEQY
v_call: TRBV7-9; clone_size: .; cdr3_aa: ASSLPMTGGGSNEQF
v_call: TRBV5-6; clone_size: .; cdr3_aa: ASSLGGNSPLH